A selection of T cell receptor beta chains follows, all from one sample in a study of Graves' ophthalmopathy and Graves' hyperthyroidism. TCRdb fed the multiplex PCR reads into MiXCR, producing one record per CDR3 protein. Here the sample spans hundreds of thousands of distinct CDR3 sequences, 40% being singletons. The sample consisted of peripheral blood. The receptors originated from an adult man with Graves' ophthalmopathy. Each CDR3 is given with its conserved first and last residue. Each record gives: D gene, V gene, J gene, clone size, CDR3 protein, CDR3 DNA. A D gene is named only where the DNA matches it firmly. The size entry is marked missing in some rows and otherwise reads once, few, many or a size class.

>TRBD1|TRBV11-1|TRBJ2-5|-
CASRYLGTGMETQYF
TGTGCCAGCCGCTACCTCGGGACAGGGATGGAGACCCAGTACTTC
>TRBD1|TRBV4-1|TRBJ2-5|many
CASSQPRTGSETQYF
TGCGCCAGCAGCCAACCTAGGACAGGGTCAGAGACCCAGTACTTC
>TRBD1|TRBV28|TRBJ2-5|few
CASSPHRGVQETQYF
TGTGCCAGCAGTCCGCACAGGGGCGTACAAGAGACCCAGTACTTC
>TRBD2|TRBV25-1|TRBJ2-5|-
CASSLIAGVWGETQYF
TGTGCCAGCAGCTTAATAGCGGGAGTGTGGGGGGAGACCCAGTACTTC
>TRBD1|TRBV2|TRBJ2-7|-
CASSQVNRGDLYEQYF
TGCGCCAGCAGCCAAGTAAACAGGGGCGACCTATACGAGCAGTACTTC
>-|TRBV10-3|TRBJ2-3|-
CAISESGGSTDTQYF
TGTGCCATCAGTGAGAGTGGCGGGAGCACAGATACGCAGTATTTT
>-|TRBV7-9|TRBJ2-5|few
CASSLRDKEETQYF
TGTGCCAGCAGCTTAAGGGACAAAGAGGAGACCCAGTACTTC
>TRBD1|TRBV7-2|TRBJ2-7|few
CASSLPGTGKYEQYF
TGTGCCAGCAGCCTGCCCGGGACAGGGAAATACGAGCAGTACTTC
>-|TRBV2|TRBJ2-7|once
CASSENRARQYF
TGTGCCAGCAGTGAAAACAGGGCAAGGCAGTACTTC
>TRBD1|TRBV7-2|TRBJ1-2|-
CASITGRGQTFYGYTF
TGTGCCAGCATTACAGGGAGGGGACAGACCTTCTATGGCTACACCTTC
>-|TRBV20-1|TRBJ1-4|-
CSARDPVFGTNEKLFF
TGCAGTGCTAGAGACCCGGTTTTCGGGACTAATGAAAAACTGTTTTTT
>-|TRBV7-3|TRBJ2-2|few
CASSPSTGANTGELFF
TGTGCCAGCAGCCCCTCGACCGGAGCGAACACCGGGGAGCTGTTTTTT
>TRBD1|TRBV7-9|TRBJ1-2|many
CASSSPVTGYRDGYTF
TGTGCCAGCAGCTCTCCCGTGACAGGGTATAGGGATGGCTACACCTTC
>-|TRBV4-1|TRBJ1-6|-
CASSQEAPGTSNNSPLHF
TGCGCCAGCAGCCAAGAAGCCCCCGGGACTTCAAATAATTCACCCCTCCACTTT
>TRBD2|TRBV2|TRBJ2-7|-
CASSHKQLGLAGVFYEQYF
TGTGCCAGCAGCCACAAACAGCTGGGACTAGCGGGAGTATTCTACGAGCAGTACTTC
>TRBD1|TRBV2|TRBJ1-5|-
CASSRTGGPQHF
TGTGCCAGCAGCCGGACAGGGGGGCCCCAGCATTTT
>-|TRBV20-1|TRBJ2-7|few
CSARALAPYEQYF
TGCAGTGCTAGAGCTCTAGCACCCTACGAGCAGTACTTC
>-|TRBV2|TRBJ2-5|-
CASSQDSHQETQYF
TGTGCCAGCAGCCAAGACAGCCACCAAGAGACCCAGTACTTC
>-|TRBV11-2|TRBJ2-2|-
CASSLISPGELFF
TGTGCCAGCAGCTTAATAAGCCCCGGGGAGCTGTTTTTT
>-|TRBV29-1|TRBJ1-5|many
CSVKDSNQPQHF
TGCAGCGTTAAGGACAGCAATCAGCCCCAGCATTTT
>TRBD1|TRBV10-3|TRBJ1-1|-
CATSDPGTGGQGTEAFF
TGTGCCACCAGTGATCCCGGGACAGGGGGGCAGGGCACTGAAGCTTTCTTT
>-|TRBV25-1|TRBJ2-5|-
CASSLPSSRGETQYF
TGTGCCAGCAGCTTACCGTCTTCGCGCGGGGAGACCCAGTACTTC
>-|TRBV19|TRBJ2-5|-
CASSIDGVSETQYF
TGTGCCAGTAGTATAGATGGAGTTTCGGAGACCCAGTACTTC
>-|TRBV10-3|TRBJ1-6|few
CASSESHKSSPLHF
TGTGCCAGCAGTGAGTCACACAAGAGTTCACCCCTCCACTTC
>TRBD2|TRBV20-1|TRBJ2-5|-
CSVSGRALETQYF
TGCAGCGTGAGCGGGAGGGCGTTGGAGACCCAGTACTTC
>TRBD1|TRBV10-3|TRBJ1-2|medium-sized
CAISALTGDRTKFYGYTF
TGTGCCATCAGTGCACTGACAGGGGACCGTACCAAATTCTATGGCTACACCTTC
>-|TRBV5-1|TRBJ1-4|few
CASSTGHSNEKLFF
TGCGCCAGCAGCACGGGACACTCCAATGAAAAACTGTTTTTT
>TRBD1|TRBV15|TRBJ1-1|-
CATSRTGDTGTEAFF
TGTGCCACCAGCAGGACAGGGGACACCGGGACTGAAGCTTTCTTT
>-|TRBV7-9|TRBJ1-2|many
CASSSSDSYYGYTF
TGTGCCAGCAGCTCATCGGACAGCTACTATGGCTACACCTTC
>-|TRBV2|TRBJ2-7|once
CASSARDHTYEQYF
TGTGCCAGCAGTGCTAGGGACCATACCTACGAGCAGTACTTC
>-|TRBV7-9|TRBJ1-2|-
CASSQDVNSNYGYTF
TGTGCCAGCAGCCAAGACGTGAACAGCAACTATGGCTACACCTTC
>-|TRBV6-5|TRBJ1-1|few
CASSPIDRNTEAFF
TGTGCCAGCAGCCCGATCGACAGGAACACTGAAGCTTTCTTT
>-|TRBV27|TRBJ2-7|few
CASSVGSGVPEQYF
TGTGCCAGCAGTGTAGGGTCGGGAGTACCTGAGCAGTACTTC
>TRBD1|TRBV25-1|TRBJ1-2|-
CASSYTRTGPDGYTF
TGTGCCAGCAGTTACACCCGGACAGGTCCTGACGGCTACACCTTC
>TRBD2|TRBV29-1|TRBJ2-7|-
CSVRTSGGEQYF
TGCAGCGTACGGACTAGCGGGGGCGAGCAGTACTTC
>-|TRBV7-2|TRBJ1-4|many
CASSLGGSEKLFF
TGTGCCAGCAGCTTAGGAGGGTCTGAAAAACTGTTTTTT
>-|TRBV12-3/TRBV12-4|TRBJ2-2|-
CASSPSLAGSCFF
-
>-|TRBV20-1|TRBJ1-6|many
CSARGEAKGNSPLHF
TGCAGTGCTAGAGGCGAGGCAAAGGGGAATTCACCCCTCCACTTT
>-|TRBV19|TRBJ1-3|many
CASATTDSGNTIYF
TGTGCCAGTGCAACGACTGACTCTGGAAACACCATATATTTT
>-|TRBV19|TRBJ2-7|many
CASSIGPDYEQYF
TGTGCCAGTAGTATAGGACCGGACTACGAGCAGTACTTC
>-|TRBV24-1|TRBJ1-5|-
CASTNERGQPQHF
TGTGCCAGCACTAACGAGCGGGGCCAGCCCCAGCATTTT
>TRBD1|TRBV10-3|TRBJ2-2|few
CAISESDRGWTGELFF
TGTGCCATCAGTGAATCAGACAGGGGTTGGACCGGGGAGCTGTTTTTT
>-|TRBV20-1|TRBJ1-6|-
CSALLGVGSPLHF
TGCAGTGCTCTATTAGGGGTTGGATCACCCCTCCACTTT
>-|TRBV11-1|TRBJ2-6|-
CASSDGEVRANVLTF
TGTGCCAGCAGCGACGGTGAAGTGAGGGCCAACGTCCTGACTTTC
>TRBD1|TRBV10-3|TRBJ1-1|-
CAISEQGGSTEAFF
TGTGCCATCAGCGAACAGGGGGGGTCTACTGAAGCTTTCTTT
>-|TRBV6-1|TRBJ1-1|-
CASSHWTAPGTEAFF
TGTGCCAGCAGTCACTGGACAGCTCCGGGGACTGAAGCTTTCTTT
>-|TRBV9|TRBJ1-5|-
CASRLGASNQPQHF
TGTGCCAGCAGGCTGGGGGCGAGCAATCAGCCCCAGCATTTT
>TRBD2|TRBV20-1|TRBJ2-7|few
CSARVPGTSGNDEQYF
TGCAGTGCTAGAGTCCCTGGGACTAGCGGGAACGACGAGCAGTACTTC
>-|TRBV2|TRBJ1-1|few
CASSYGGGEAFF
TGTGCCAGCAGTTACGGGGGAGGTGAAGCTTTCTTT
>-|TRBV19|TRBJ2-5|-
CASSIGVRELQETQYF
TGTGCCAGTAGTATAGGGGTTCGGGAACTCCAAGAGACCCAGTACTTC
>-|TRBV6-5|TRBJ2-6|-
CASTPSGSGANVLTF
TGTGCCAGCACCCCTTCTGGCTCTGGGGCCAACGTCCTGACTTTC
>-|TRBV7-3|TRBJ1-2|many
CASSPTGWGYGYTF
TGTGCCAGCAGCCCGACTGGGTGGGGTTATGGCTACACCTTC
>TRBD2|TRBV20-1|TRBJ2-7|-
CSAVDRILAGSYEQYF
TGCAGTGCTGTAGACCGTATACTAGCGGGATCCTACGAGCAGTACTTC
>-|TRBV6-5|TRBJ2-6|few
CASSKPPGANVLTF
TGTGCCAGCAGTAAGCCCCCTGGGGCCAACGTCCTGACTTTC
>-|TRBV12-3/TRBV12-4|TRBJ2-7|-
CASNIRGRIYEQYF
TGTGCCAGCAATATCAGGGGTCGAATTTACGAGCAGTACTTC
>-|TRBV19|TRBJ1-2|many
CASSIDLYGYTF
TGTGCCAGTAGTATAGATCTTTATGGCTACACCTTC
>TRBD2|TRBV5-1|TRBJ2-7|many
CASSLELAGVSEQYF
TGCGCCAGCAGCTTGGAACTAGCGGGAGTCAGCGAGCAGTACTTC
>TRBD1|TRBV9|TRBJ1-5|-
CASSGNRGSDNQPQHF
TGTGCCAGCAGCGGTAACAGGGGATCGGACAATCAGCCCCAGCATTTT